This T cell receptor (beta chain) is drawn from a study of blood T cells in healthy people across ages. This clonotype was seen only a few times. Germline-derived CDR1 and CDR2 are MNHNY and SVGAGI (reference sequence). The ends were cut back, 5 bases at V and 7 bases at J, with 17 bases in the middle. The CDR3 spans 15 residues. A second about 6 to 11 cycle PCR used barcoded and J-beta primers. From the 5' RACE reads, TCRdb called clonotypes with MiXCR, one entry per CDR3 protein. This sample has 750,000 to 850,000 distinct CDR3 sequences, with 25% found just once. Separately, the same data were catalogued under a study of T cells of mothers and their children. As reported in that work: Related and unrelated pairs show similar thymic shaping of TCR recombination output.

The chain is built from TRBV6-6 and TRBJ2-2, with D possibly called TRBD1 or TRBD2 (5 bases each). Input material: blood. The origin of this receptor is a boy between 5 and 17 years old in good health. DNA of the CDR3: TGTGCCAGCAGTGTGGCATGGGGGTCTGGCGGGGAGCTGTTTTTT. It is translated as CASSVAWGSGGELFF.